This paragraph covers one TCR beta chain sequence. Its antigen is not identified. The data originate from a study of blood T cells in healthy people across ages. Study outcomes and limitations: Strongly correlated with naive T cell percentage was TCR beta diversity. Long-lived donors exceeded aged donors in naive CD4+ cells and diversity.

With 6 bases clipped from V and 3 bases from J, the junction kept 3 bases outside the gene matches. In germline, CDR1 is MNHEY, CDR2 SVGEGT. The CDR3 is 15 amino acids. Primers used in a second PCR of about 7 to 11 cycles were a sample-barcoded 5' primer and a J-beta primer mix. MiXCR, applied by TCRdb to the 5' RACE reads, yields one record per CDR3 protein. The data show approximately 690,000 distinct CDR3 sequences, approximately 40% seen once. The donors, healthy Caucasians from Russia, were aged roughly 6 to 90. Every donor gave roughly 9.6 milliliters of peripheral blood. Sample: blood. This chain uses TRBV6-2 or TRBV6-3 with TRBJ2-3; 13 bases fit TRBD2. This sequence originates from an elderly man in good health. The CDR3 spells CASRGLAGETDTQYF. The CDR3 coding sequence is TGTGCCAGCAGAGGACTAGCGGGAGAAACAGATACGCAGTATTTT.